The 4 T cell receptor beta chains presented below share a single source sample, sequenced in a study of beta chain features in type 1 diabetes. As every portion of the isolated RNA was reverse transcribed, the sequencing read expressed TCRB transcripts. Some clones are missing from TCRdb's copy, which holds only in-frame ones; the method was immunoSEQ multiplex PCR. The repertoire holds about 140,000 clones, with less than 8.5% as singletons. What was sequenced was central memory CD4+ T cells from blood. These receptors were collected from a woman aged 25 to 45 in good health.

This clone was detected a few times. The chain recombines TRBV6-4 with TRBJ2-7; 10 nucleotides line up with TRBD1. V lost 7 bases to trimming and J lost 4 bases; unmatched junction nucleotides: 10. The CDR3 runs 15 residues. The germline V gene has CDR1 MRHNA and CDR2 SNTAGT. CDR3 DNA sequence: TGTGCCAGCATTTTTTCTGGACAGGGGGTTTACGAGCAGTACTTC. Translating gives CASIFSGQGVYEQYF.

This clone was seen a few times. The gene calls are TRBV7-9 and TRBJ2-4; D may be TRBD1 (5 bases). There are 13 residues in the CDR3. V was trimmed by 6 bases and J by 7 bases, leaving 13 bases between them. Germline V gives CDR1 SEHNR, CDR2 FQNEAQ (reference sequence). The CDR3 DNA sequence: TGTGCCAGCAGTAGACAGACGTCGAACATTCAGTACTTC. It specifies CASSRQTSNIQYF.

The V call is TRBV10-3, the J call TRBJ1-5; D is possibly TRBD1 (5 bases). With 6 bases removed from V and 1 base from J, the gap between germline ends came to 7 bases. In germline, CDR1 is ENHRY, CDR2 SYGVKD. The CDR3 length is 13 residues. The CDR3 reads CAIRGGSNQPQHF. CDR3 nucleotide sequence: TGTGCCATCAGGGGGGGGAGCAATCAGCCCCAGCATTTT.

The rearrangement links TRBV5-4 to TRBJ2-5; 13 bases line up with TRBD2. The length of the CDR3 is 16 residues. J lost 3 bases, V lost 4 bases, and 6 bases had no gene match. Germline CDR1 and CDR2: SGHNT and YYREEE (reference sequence). The CDR3 reads CASSGKGTSGKETQYF. CDR3 sequence (DNA): TGTGCCAGCAGCGGAAAAGGGACTAGCGGGAAAGAGACCCAGTACTTC.